These 5 T cell receptor beta chains share one sample of origin, sequenced in a study of regulatory T cells in long-lasting Graves disease. Time point reported: persistent/refractory GD, antithyroid drugs over 5 years with positive TRAb. Preparation of the TCR library used RNA extracted from PBMCs. According to the study, TCR beta libraries were built with iRepertoire HTBI primers and CDR3-region Arm-PCR. Each CDR3 protein is one row after TCRdb ran MiXCR on the multiplex PCR reads. The sample lists about 430,000 distinct CDR3 sequences; roughly 21% were seen once. The sample here was peripheral blood mononuclear cells (PBMCs), taken when the disease was refractory, from a patient treated with antithyroid drugs. Receptor source: a female donor with Graves disease.

Ten or more counts support this clonotype. V is TRBV2 and J is TRBJ2-7; 7 nucleotides match TRBD2. CDR1 SNHLY and CDR2 FYNNEI come from the germline V gene. Unmatched junction bases numbered 5, after V lost 3 bases and J lost 3 bases. The CDR3 length is 14 residues. CDR3: CASSETSQFYEQYF. The CDR3 DNA sequence: TGTGCCAGCAGTGAGACTAGCCAATTCTACGAGCAGTACTTC.

The V call is TRBV6-1, the J call TRBJ2-1; D not certain. Germline V gene sequence: CDR1 MNHNS, CDR2 SASEGT. V was trimmed by 5 bases and J by 9 bases, leaving 11 bases between them. The CDR3 consists of 12 residues. CDR3 sequence: CASSNSPFEQFF. In DNA, the CDR3 is TGTGCCAGCAGTAATAGTCCGTTTGAGCAGTTCTTC.

This clonotype was found once. J is TRBJ2-1 and V is TRBV3-1; 8 positions match TRBD2. Germline loops: CDR1 LGHDT, CDR2 YNNKEL (reference sequence). CDR3 size: 16 residues. The V gene end was trimmed by 1 base and the J gene end by 2 bases; junction bases not matched to a gene: 4. CDR3 in amino acids: CASSQGSGRTYNEQFF. The CDR3 nucleotides read TGTGCCAGCAGCCAAGGGAGCGGGAGAACCTACAATGAGCAGTTCTTC.

This clonotype turned up a few times. This sequence joins TRBV29-1 and TRBJ2-2, with 7 bases matching TRBD2. There are 14 residues in the CDR3. Trimming at V came to 3 bases and at J to 8 bases, leaving 9 bases not matched to a gene. CDR1 is SQVTM and CDR2 is ANQGSEA in the germline V gene. For the CDR3, the DNA is TGCAGCGTTGACCCAGTCGGGGGAGGGGGGGAGCTGTTTTTT. This gives the protein CSVDPVGGGGELFF.

J is TRBJ1-5 and V is TRBV5-8, with TRBD1 identical over 7 bases. Looked up from germline, CDR1 is SGHTS and CDR2 is YDEGEE. This CDR3 is 20 amino acids long. The V gene end was trimmed by 5 bases and the J gene end by 0 bases; junction bases not matched to a gene: 20. CDR3 in amino acids: CASSFRTGSTFPYSNQPQHF. As DNA, the CDR3 is TGTGCCAGCAGTTTCAGGACAGGTTCCACTTTCCCTTATAGCAATCAGCCCCAGCATTTT.